The T cell receptor (beta chain) described here comes from a study of human T cells and chemical hapten exposure. Trimming shortened V by 5 bases and J by 5 bases, and 16 bases separated the two germline ends. CDR1 is SQVTM, CDR2 ANQGSEA, per germline. The CDR3 covers 13 residues. The total RNA was obtained from whole blood that was not fractionated. TCRdb used MiXCR to reprocess the 5' RACE reads, holding one entry per CDR3 protein. The table includes 70,000 to 85,000 distinct CDR3 sequences, more than 15% detected once. The V and J genes are TRBV29-1 and TRBJ2-7, with D perhaps TRBD1 (7 bases). This sequence was found in a female donor in good health. Here the CDR3 DNA reads TGCAGCGTTTCGACAGGGAAGCGGGACGAGCAGTACTTC. Amino acid sequence: CSVSTGKRDEQYF.